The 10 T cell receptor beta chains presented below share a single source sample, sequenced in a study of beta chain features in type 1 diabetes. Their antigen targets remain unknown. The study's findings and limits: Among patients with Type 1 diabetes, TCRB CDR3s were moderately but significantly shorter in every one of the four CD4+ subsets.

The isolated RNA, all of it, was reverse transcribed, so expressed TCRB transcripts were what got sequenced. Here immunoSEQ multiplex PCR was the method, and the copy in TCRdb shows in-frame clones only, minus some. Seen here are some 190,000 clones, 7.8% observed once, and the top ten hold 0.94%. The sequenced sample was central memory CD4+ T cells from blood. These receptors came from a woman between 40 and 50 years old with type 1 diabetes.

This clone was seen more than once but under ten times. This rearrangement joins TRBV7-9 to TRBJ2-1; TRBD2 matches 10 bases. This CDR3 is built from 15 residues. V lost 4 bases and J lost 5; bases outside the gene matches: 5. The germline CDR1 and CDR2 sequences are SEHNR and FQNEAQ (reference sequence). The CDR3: CASSSVAGGNNEQFF. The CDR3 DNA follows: TGTGCCAGCAGCTCGGTAGCGGGGGGAAACAATGAGCAGTTCTTC.

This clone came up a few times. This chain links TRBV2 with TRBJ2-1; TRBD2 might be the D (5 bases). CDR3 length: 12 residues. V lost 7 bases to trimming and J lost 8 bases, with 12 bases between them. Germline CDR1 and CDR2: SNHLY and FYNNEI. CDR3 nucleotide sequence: TGTGCCAGCACCAGAGGGTGGGATGAGCAGTTCTTC. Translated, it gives CASTRGWDEQFF.

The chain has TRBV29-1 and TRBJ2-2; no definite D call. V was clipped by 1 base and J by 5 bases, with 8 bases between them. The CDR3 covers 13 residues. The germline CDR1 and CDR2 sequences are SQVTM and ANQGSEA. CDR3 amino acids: CSVEGWQTGELFF. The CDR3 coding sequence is TGCAGCGTTGAAGGATGGCAAACCGGGGAGCTGTTTTTT.

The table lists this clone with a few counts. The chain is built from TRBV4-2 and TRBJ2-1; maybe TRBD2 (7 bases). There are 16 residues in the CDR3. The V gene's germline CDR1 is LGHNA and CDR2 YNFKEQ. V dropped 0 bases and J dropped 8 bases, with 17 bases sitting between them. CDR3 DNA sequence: TGTGCCAGCAGCCAAGATGGGGGGGGGCTTAGTGATGAGCAGTTCTTC. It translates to CASSQDGGGLSDEQFF.

CDR3 coding DNA: TGTGCCAGCAGCTTCCCCCCCAGCGGGTTCTACGAGCAGTACTTC. Protein: CASSFPPSGFYEQYF. The chain joins TRBV7-2 to TRBJ2-5; D may be TRBD2 (6 bases). The DNA matches TRBJ2-7 better at its end, which makes the J call doubtful. In germline, CDR1 is SGHTA, CDR2 FQGNSA. This CDR3 is built from 15 residues.

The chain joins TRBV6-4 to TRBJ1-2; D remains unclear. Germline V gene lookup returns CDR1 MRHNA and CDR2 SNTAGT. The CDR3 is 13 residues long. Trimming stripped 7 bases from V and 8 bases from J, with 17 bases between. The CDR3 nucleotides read TGTGCCAGCACCCCTTGCGGGTCGAGGGGCTACACCTTC. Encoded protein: CASTPCGSRGYTF.

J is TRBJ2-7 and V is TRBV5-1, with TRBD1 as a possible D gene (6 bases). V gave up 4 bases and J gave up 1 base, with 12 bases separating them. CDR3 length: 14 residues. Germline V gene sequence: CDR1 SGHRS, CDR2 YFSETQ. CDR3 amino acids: CASSTDSRSYEQYF. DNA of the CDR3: TGCGCCAGCAGCACGGACAGTAGGTCCTACGAGCAGTACTTC. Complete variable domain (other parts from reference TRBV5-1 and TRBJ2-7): KAGVTQTPRYLIKTRGQQVTLSCSPISGHRSVSWYQQTPGQGLQFLFEYFSETQRNKGNFPGRFSGRQFSNSRSEMNVSTLELGDSALYLCASSTDSRSYEQYFGPGTRLTVT.

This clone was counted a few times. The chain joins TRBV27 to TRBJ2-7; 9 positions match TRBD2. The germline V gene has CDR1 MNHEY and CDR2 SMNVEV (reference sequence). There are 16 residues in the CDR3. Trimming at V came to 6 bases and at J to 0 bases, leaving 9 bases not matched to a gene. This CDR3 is CASSKGMRGGSYEQYF. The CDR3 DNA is TGTGCCAGCAGCAAAGGAATGCGGGGGGGCTCCTACGAGCAGTACTTC.

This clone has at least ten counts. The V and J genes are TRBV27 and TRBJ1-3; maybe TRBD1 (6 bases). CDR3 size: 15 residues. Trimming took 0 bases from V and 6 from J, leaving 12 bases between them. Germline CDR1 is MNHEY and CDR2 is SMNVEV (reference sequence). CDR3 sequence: CASSLSWGRSNTIYF. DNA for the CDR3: TGTGCCAGCAGTTTATCGTGGGGGCGGTCAAACACCATATATTTT.

The CDR3, as DNA: TGTGCCAGCAGCTTTTCGTCGGGGGAGGACGCGAATGAGCAGTTCTTC. Amino acids: CASSFSSGEDANEQFF. This chain joins TRBV11-1 and TRBJ2-1, with D possibly TRBD2 on 6 matching bases. Germline CDR1 reads SGHAT; CDR2 reads FQDESV (reference sequence). Trimming removed 3 bases from V and 7 bases from J, with 19 bases in between. This CDR3 is built from 16 residues.